This TCR beta chain comes out of a study of cytomegalovirus exposure and HLA in healthy donors. Overall study context: The same platform used for the approximately 700 first-cohort repertoires was also used for the roughly 130 validation repertoires, as a later analysis reported.

Whole-study findings and limits: A classifier reportedly called cytomegalovirus status with high sensitivity and specificity. The listing of roughly 160 TCR beta chains classed them as cytomegalovirus-associated.

TCRdb keeps only in-frame clones here, not all; method: immunoSEQ multiplex PCR. Here the sample spans approximately 90,000 clones, roughly 92% being singletons. This clone was observed once. Its antigen is unidentified. Trimming took off 3 bases at V and 0 bases at J, with 6 bases between the two ends. The length of the CDR3 is 13 residues. Germline assignment: CDR1 MDHEN and CDR2 SYDVKM. The chain carries TRBV28 and TRBJ2-7; TRBD2 is a possible D gene (5 bases). The clonotype originates from a woman in her 30s in good health and CMV-seropositive. What was sequenced was PBMCs. The DNA for the CDR3 is TGTGCCAGCAGTTTGAGGGTCTCCTACGAGCAGTACTTC. It codes for CASSLRVSYEQYF.